This T cell receptor beta chain appears in the sequencing data of a study of blood T cells in healthy people across ages. Overall study results and limits: Per million T cells, TCR beta diversity dropped about linearly as age rose. Aged donors had fewer naive CD4+ cells and lower diversity than long-lived donors.

In regard to this clonotype: The antigen remains undetermined.

Each individual donor underwent a draw of about 9.9 milliliters of peripheral blood. For the second PCR, which ran for roughly 7 to 11 cycles, a sample-barcoded 5' primer and a J-beta primer mix were used. Every molecule of cDNA carried a tag from a template-switch adaptor with 12 random nucleotides. Using its own MiXCR run on the 5' RACE reads, TCRdb lists one record per CDR3 protein. The table lists 850,000 to 1,000,000 distinct CDR3 sequences, roughly 50% of them singletons, with roughly 13% in the top ten. V was cut by 3 bases and J by 4 bases, with 18 bases left in between. This CDR3 has 15 amino acids. Germline V gene lookup returns CDR1 DFQATT and CDR2 SNEGSKA (reference sequence).

The TCR sequence derives from a man aged 25 to 40 in good health. The genes are TRBV20-1 and TRBJ1-2; D gene ambiguous. Sequenced input: blood. The CDR3 region has the DNA TGCAGTGCTAGTACCGGCAGCTCAAACACCTATGGCTACACCTTC. Translation gives CSASTGSSNTYGYTF.